This T cell receptor (beta chain) emerged from a study of response to subunit inactivated influenza vaccine (dated by TCRdb to between 2018 and 2020). Looking at the study overall: Deep quantitative T cell receptor repertoire profiling was used in the study to track responses to a trivalent subunit inactivated influenza vaccine. Findings and caveats that apply to the study as a whole: The authors suggested that each seasonal influenza vaccination may recruit only a limited number of new T cells.

The junction shows trimming of 0 bases on V and 2 bases on J, plus 8 bases between the germline ends. Taken from the germline V gene (reference sequence), the CDR1 and CDR2 loops are SGHKS and YYEKEE. The CDR3 contains 14 residues, cysteine and phenylalanine counted. Only the CDR3 part of the read is kept: 42 bases, read in frame from the first base. The time point label, read with the paper, signifies: 45 to 55 days after influenza vaccine administration. The protocol used for the library was RT-PCR. TCRdb lists the instrument as Illumina HiSeq 2500. Using fastp at Q25 and MiXCR, TCRdb reprocessed the public reads and kept productive beta chains. Records with the same CDR3 protein are collapsed into one entry carrying the most frequent genes and DNA. For this sample the table gives some 500,000 distinct CDR3 sequences, of which 10% to 15% were detected only once. The ten largest clones represent less than 15% of the sample.

As concerns this clonotype: Its target antigen remains unknown. One base away there is no much larger clone; base qualities are not given.

This clonotype was sampled from a man aged 50 to 60 who received an inactivated influenza vaccine. Donor details come from another sample of the same person, matched by shared clones. Recombination joined TRBV5-5 with TRBJ1-2, with no confidently assigned D gene. The source was PBMCs from blood, collected roughly 46 days after vaccination. The CDR3 reads as follows: CASSLVRANYGYTF. The DNA reads as follows: TGTGCCAGCAGCTTGGTCAGAGCAAACTATGGCTACACCTTC.